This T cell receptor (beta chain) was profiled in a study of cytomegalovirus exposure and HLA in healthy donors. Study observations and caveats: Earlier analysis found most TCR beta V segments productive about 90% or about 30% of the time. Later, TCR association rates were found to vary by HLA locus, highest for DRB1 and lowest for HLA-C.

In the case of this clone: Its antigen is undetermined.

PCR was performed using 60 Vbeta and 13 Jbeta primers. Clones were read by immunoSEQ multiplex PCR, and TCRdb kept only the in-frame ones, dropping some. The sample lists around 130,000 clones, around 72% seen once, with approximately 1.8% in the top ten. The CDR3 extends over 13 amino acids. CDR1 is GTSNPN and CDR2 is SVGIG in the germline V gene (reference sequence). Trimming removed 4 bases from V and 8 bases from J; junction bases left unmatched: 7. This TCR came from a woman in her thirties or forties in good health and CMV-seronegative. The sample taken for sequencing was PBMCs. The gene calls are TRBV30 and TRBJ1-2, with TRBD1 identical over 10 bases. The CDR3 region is CAWNAGQGDGYTF. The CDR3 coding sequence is TGTGCCTGGAATGCTGGACAGGGGGACGGCTACACCTTC.